The source of this T cell receptor (beta chain) is a study of T cell responses to AZD1222 COVID-19 vaccine. The wider study: Analyses pooled second doses at about 4 or about 12 weeks. Study findings and constraints: Donors were mostly white British, more females; clonal diversity possibly underestimated.

Profiled with immunoSEQ multiplex PCR; TCRdb holds only in-frame clones, not every one. The data hold 200,000 or so clones, with around 88% observed a single time. As for this clone: Antigen specificity is unknown.

V was cut by 1 base and J by 10 bases, with 16 bases left in between. This CDR3 comprises 15 residues. Germline V gene sequence: CDR1 MGHRA, CDR2 YSYEKL. This material consisted of peripheral blood, taken on day 0 of AZD1222 vaccination. The TCR sequence derives from an adult in good health. The V and J genes are TRBV4-1 and TRBJ1-4, with D maybe TRBD1 (6 bases). The CDR3: CASSQGEDSRVKLFF. The CDR3 nucleotides read TGCGCCAGCAGCCAAGGAGAGGACAGTCGAGTAAAACTGTTTTTT.